The 8 T cell receptor beta chains reported below all come from one sample, sequenced in a study of T cells in localized non-small cell lung cancer. Some clones are missing from TCRdb's copy, which holds only in-frame ones; the method was immunoSEQ multiplex PCR. Here the sample spans approximately 31,000 clones, roughly 78% being singletons. The sample in question was peripheral blood, obtained before any cancer treatment. These receptors came from a male donor at least 60 years old with stage II squamous cell lung carcinoma.

The chain couples TRBV27 to TRBJ2-7; 11 bases fit TRBD2. V trimming: 8 bases; J trimming: 1 base; junction bases outside the gene matches: 1. The CDR3 runs 13 residues. Germline V gene data show CDR1 as MNHEY and CDR2 as SMNVEV (reference sequence). The CDR3 sequence is CASGTSGSYEQYF. The DNA for the CDR3 is TGTGCCAGCGGGACTAGCGGTTCCTACGAGCAGTACTTC.

The gene calls are TRBV5-5 and TRBJ2-7; D gene uncertain. Deletions cut 4 bases from V and 4 bases from J, with 12 bases between. This CDR3 comprises 13 residues. Germline assignment: CDR1 SGHKS and CDR2 YYEKEE (reference sequence). The CDR3 sequence: CASSPMDGYEQYF. CDR3 nucleotides: TGTGCCAGCAGCCCGATGGACGGATACGAGCAGTACTTC.

The chain combines TRBV6-5 with TRBJ1-6, with D unresolved. The CDR3 has 15 amino acids. Per the germline V gene, CDR1 is MNHEY and CDR2 is SVGAGI. Trimming removed 2 bases from V and 0 bases from J, with 5 bases in between. Here the CDR3 reads CASSYDGSYNSPLHF. CDR3 sequence (DNA): TGTGCCAGCAGTTACGACGGCTCCTATAATTCACCCCTCCACTTT.

The rearrangement joins TRBV7-6 to TRBJ2-3; 15 positions agree with TRBD2. CDR1 and CDR2 (germline): SGHVS, FNYEAQ. J gave up 0 bases and V 6 bases, and 10 bases lay outside the gene matches. CDR3 length: 19 amino acids. CDR3 nucleotides: TGTGCCAGCAGGGCGGCGGGACTAGCGGGGGGAGGTAGCACAGATACGCAGTATTTT. It specifies CASRAAGLAGGGSTDTQYF.

This chain uses TRBV6-5 with TRBJ1-4; D might be TRBD1 (5 bases). Germline assignment: CDR1 MNHEY and CDR2 SVGAGI. The CDR3 runs 14 residues. The germline V and J ends were trimmed by 3 bases and 6 bases, with 11 bases remaining between them. CDR3 protein: CASSYRGADEKLFF. The CDR3, as DNA: TGTGCCAGCAGTTATAGGGGCGCGGATGAAAAACTGTTTTTT.

Points on this clone: This sample includes further DNA sequences coding for the same CDR3. The chain recombines TRBV10-3 with TRBJ2-6, with 9 bases identical to TRBD2. The CDR3 has 16 amino acids. V was pared by 4 bases and J by 2 bases, with 3 bases of the junction left unmatched. Germline lookup yields CDR1 ENHRY and CDR2 SYGVKD. The CDR3 DNA is TGTGCCATCAGTGCGCGGGGGGGGGCTGGGGCCAACGTCCTGACTTTC. Encoded protein: CAISARGGAGANVLTF.

CDR3 DNA sequence: TGCGCCAGCAGCCCAGAAGGGCGGGGGGGCACAGATACGCAGTATTTT. It yields the protein CASSPEGRGGTDTQYF. The rearrangement links TRBV5-1 to TRBJ2-3; 8 bases match TRBD2. The V and J ends lost 4 bases and 1 base, in that order; junction bases with no gene match: 8. This CDR3 is built from 16 residues. The V gene's germline CDR1 is SGHRS and CDR2 YFSETQ.

The chain joins TRBV5-1 to TRBJ1-4; TRBD1 matches 8 bases. Per germline, CDR1 SGHRS and CDR2 YFSETQ. V lost 0 bases, J lost 7 bases, and 5 bases stayed unmatched. There are 15 residues in the CDR3. CDR3 in DNA: TGCGCCAGCAGCTTGGGGAGGACAGGGCCTGAAAAACTGTTTTTT. It specifies CASSLGRTGPEKLFF.